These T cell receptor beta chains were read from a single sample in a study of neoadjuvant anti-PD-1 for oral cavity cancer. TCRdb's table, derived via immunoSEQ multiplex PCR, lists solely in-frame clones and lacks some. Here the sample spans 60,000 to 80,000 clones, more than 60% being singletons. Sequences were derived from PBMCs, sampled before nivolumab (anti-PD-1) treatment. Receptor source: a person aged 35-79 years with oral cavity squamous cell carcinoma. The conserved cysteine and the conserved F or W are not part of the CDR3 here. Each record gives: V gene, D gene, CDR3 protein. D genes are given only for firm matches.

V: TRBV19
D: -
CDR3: ASSSQAGRSYEQY

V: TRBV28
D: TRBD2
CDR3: ASILSGANTGELF

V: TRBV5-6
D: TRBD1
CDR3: ASSLAGTGISNEQF

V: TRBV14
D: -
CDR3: ASSPQNYGYT

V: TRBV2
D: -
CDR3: ASLGFGPGPNQPQH

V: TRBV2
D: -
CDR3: ASLRGASEGF

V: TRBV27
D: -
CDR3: ASSLSKQGLSSYEQY

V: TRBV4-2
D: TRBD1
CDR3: ASSQEVVQGAGNSPLH

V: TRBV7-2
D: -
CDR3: ASSLRYEQF

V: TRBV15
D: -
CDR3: ATSPGRPYTEAF

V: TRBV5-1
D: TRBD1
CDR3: ASRGGTGTYEQY

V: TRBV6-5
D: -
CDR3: ASSIPQH

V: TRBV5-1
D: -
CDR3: ASSKGTVTYEQY

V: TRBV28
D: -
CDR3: ASSSLGAARTEAF

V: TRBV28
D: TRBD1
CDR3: ASSPRRQGRSNQPQH

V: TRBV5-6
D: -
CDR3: ASSLGQLEKLF

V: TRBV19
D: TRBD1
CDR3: ASSGTGGLNQPQH

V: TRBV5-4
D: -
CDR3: ASSFGGEEKLF

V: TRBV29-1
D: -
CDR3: SGLTPSYNEQF

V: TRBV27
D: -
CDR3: ASSSVDGSYGYT

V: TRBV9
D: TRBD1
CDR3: ASSVGTGHEKLF

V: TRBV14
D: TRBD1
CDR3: ASSQEFRTGAYEQY

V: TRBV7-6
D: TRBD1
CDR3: ASSLRTGLSYEQY

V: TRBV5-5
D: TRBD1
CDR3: ASSLAVPGQGALDTQY

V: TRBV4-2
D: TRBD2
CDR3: ASSQAPSGRYEQF

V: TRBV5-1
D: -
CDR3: ASSDHSYEQY

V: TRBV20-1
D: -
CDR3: SAPGVYEQY

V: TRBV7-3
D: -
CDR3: ASSSPGGNADTQY

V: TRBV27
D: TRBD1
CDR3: ASRNLAGQGVRTDTQY

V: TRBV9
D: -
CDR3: ASSAGRGEAF

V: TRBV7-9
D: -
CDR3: ASTGSGTGELF

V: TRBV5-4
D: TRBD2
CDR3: ASRRAGTSGHTGELF

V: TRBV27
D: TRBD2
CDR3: ASSTILMRGTSGRGNEQF

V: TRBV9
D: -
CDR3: ASARAQRSEKLF

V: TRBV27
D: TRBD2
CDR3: ASSYVLAGGSGEQY

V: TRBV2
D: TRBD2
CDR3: ASSQLAGGPGEQF

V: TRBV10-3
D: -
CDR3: AISASAGAYNEQF

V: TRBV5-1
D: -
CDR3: ASSAGGGSGNTIY

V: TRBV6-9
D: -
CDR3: ASSLPGGPDTQY

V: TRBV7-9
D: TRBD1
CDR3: ASSFSRQGLYYGYT

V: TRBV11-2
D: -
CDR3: ASSLVPGGGYT

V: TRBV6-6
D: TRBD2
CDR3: ASSYALAGGIGELF

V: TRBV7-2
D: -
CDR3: ASSRRGTYEQY

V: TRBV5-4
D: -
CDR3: ASSKWGVGYT

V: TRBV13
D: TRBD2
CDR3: ASSLDSSGSTYNEQF

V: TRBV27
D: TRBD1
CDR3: ASSLFCKGPGQGCQPQH

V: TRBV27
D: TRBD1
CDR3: ATAPRTGGENTEAF

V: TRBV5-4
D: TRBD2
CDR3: ASSLARGVGTDTQY

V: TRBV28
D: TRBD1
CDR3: ASRPSGGMEKLF

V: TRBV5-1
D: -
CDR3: ASSLLGSDGYT

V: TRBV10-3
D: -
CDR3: AIRDSLGVLT

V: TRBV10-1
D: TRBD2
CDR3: ASSDYGGRATGELF

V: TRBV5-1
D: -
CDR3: ASSPGQGILEKLF